This section outlines one T cell receptor (beta chain) sequence together with its context. Its antigen specificity is not known. Per-nucleotide qualities are absent, and no much larger clonotype sits a single base away. These data come from a study of blood T cell repertoires in COVID-19 (TCRdb year 2020). For the wider study: The collaborator samples originated in the United States, Italy and Spain and spanned the acute and convalescent phases of COVID-19. The material from the prospective study consisted of cDNA or gDNA derived from T cells, B-cell-depleted T cells, or PBMCs. Subjects who had been exposed to COVID-19, were actively infected with it, or had recovered from it provided the deeply sampled blood TCRbeta repertoires that made up the dataset. A freely available public database, intended as a resource for researchers studying the immune response to SARS-CoV-2, is where the repertoires were released. The samples were drawn from the first 160 participants of the ongoing ImmuneRACE study and from roughly 1,300 subjects provided by 6 global collaborators. Sample metadata almost always included a de-identified subject ID, COVID-19 status, age in years and sex. Where HLA class I and class II types were available, the types were taken from metadata supplied by the sample provider, not from assay-based typing.

The CDR3 measures 14 amino acids from cysteine to phenylalanine. The CDR3 DNA has 42 bases and is translated from base 1. The germline V gene specifies MNHNS as CDR1 and SASEGT as CDR2. Deletion took 2 bases off V and 6 bases off J, with a span of 14 bases between the germline ends. What the study reported, not specific to this receptor: How much clinical and demographic metadata was included differed by source and by participant, and the metadata was provided uncurated.

Each collaborating institution followed its own protocols to collect whole blood in K2EDTA tubes. For TCRbeta analysis, collaborator samples were shipped as frozen whole blood, as isolated PBMCs, or as DNA extracted from either sample type. TCRbeta CDR3 regions were amplified from genomic DNA by means of the immunoSEQ Assay, a bias-controlled multiplex PCR. As for how the authors treated the data: Nucleated cell counts per sample were estimated from amplification of reference gene primers within the assay. To quantify the absolute abundance of each unique TCRbeta CDR3 rearrangement, sequence reads were collapsed and filtered. For each sample, productive Simpson clonality was calculated by taking the square root of Simpson's diversity index across productive rearrangements. TCRdb stores this immuneACCESS table with in-frame sequences only. Part of the clones is absent; in the studies checked, under half of the shortfall reflects unresolved V genes, and no reason is known for the rest. V, J and clone size were drawn from that table, and D and trimming were deduced from the DNA. The sample table contains 60,000 to 75,000 clones; only one count was recorded for approximately 85% of them. The ten largest clones represent roughly a third of the sample.

Sequencing input: peripheral blood. The chain is made from TRBV6-1 and TRBJ2-7, with a weak D call of TRBD1 (5 bases match). The clonotype originates from an elderly woman with active or convalescent COVID-19. The nucleotide sequence is given as TGTGCCAGCAGTGAAAAAGGCAGGGCGCTCGAGCAGTACTTC. This gives the protein CASSEKGRALEQYF.